This TCR beta chain was recovered during a study of regulatory T cells in long-lasting Graves disease. Study conclusions and caveats: Having only a small sample size may have limited accuracy. Under persistent disease, TRBV28, TRBJ1-2 and TRBJ2-5 were used preferentially.

Investigators prepared the TCR beta libraries by applying iRepertoire HTBI primers and Arm-PCR of CDR3 regions. TCRdb reprocessed the multiplex PCR reads via MiXCR and lists one record per CDR3 protein. Of about 220,000 distinct CDR3 sequences in the sample, about 19% were seen once. CDR1 and CDR2 (germline): SQVTM, ANQGSEA. This CDR3 is 12 amino acids long. Trimming took off 4 bases at V and 3 bases at J, with 10 bases between the two ends. This clonotype was recorded many times. Its target is not known. Documented time point: newly diagnosed GD, antithyroid drugs for less than 3 months. Scientists built the TCR library using RNA that was extracted from PBMCs. This same sample was also part of a study on T cells in Graves' hyperthyroidism and ophthalmopathy. From that study: Most clonotypes expanded in the thyroid (above 0.001) were also present in blood.

This TCR was recovered from a woman under 40 with Graves disease. The sample in question was peripheral blood mononuclear cells (PBMCs), obtained at new diagnosis, from a patient treated with antithyroid drugs. The chain joins TRBV29-1 to TRBJ2-7, with D tentatively TRBD1 (5 bases). Here the CDR3 reads CSVVGRVYEQYF. Here the CDR3 DNA reads TGCAGCGTTGTGGGCAGGGTCTACGAGCAGTACTTC.